A single sample is the source of the 26 T cell receptor beta chains below, sequenced in a study of early stage breast cancer tumors. TCRdb keeps only in-frame clones here, not all; method: immunoSEQ multiplex PCR. The sample has more than 55,000 clones, around 80% seen once. Sequenced material: blood. These receptor sequences come from a person aged 40 to 49 with breast cancer.

V usage is TRBV5-6 and J usage is TRBJ1-1; maybe TRBD1 (5 bases). Trimming took 4 bases from V and 5 from J, leaving 18 bases between them. CDR3 size: 15 residues. From germline, CDR1 is SGHDT and CDR2 YYEEEE. The chain's CDR3 is CASSPWGLGFTEAFF. The CDR3 nucleotides are TGTGCCAGCAGCCCTTGGGGGTTAGGGTTTACTGAAGCTTTCTTT.

This sequence joins TRBV19 and TRBJ1-5; no definite D call. The CDR3 sequence is 14 residues long. V dropped 5 bases and J dropped 0 bases, with 8 bases sitting between them. CDR1 and CDR2 (germline): LNHDA, SQIVND (reference sequence). CDR3 amino acids: CASSLDSSNQPQHF. The CDR3 bases are TGTGCCAGTAGTCTGGACTCTAGCAATCAGCCCCAGCATTTT. Variable domain in full (rest from reference TRBV19 and TRBJ1-5): DGGITQSPKYLFRKEGQNVTLSCEQNLNHDAMYWYRQDPGQGLRLIYYSQIVNDFQKGDIAEGYSVSREKKESFPLTVTSAQKNPTAFYLCASSLDSSNQPQHFGDGTRLSIL.

This clone was seen a single time. This chain uses TRBV27 with TRBJ2-3; no clear D gene. Germline CDR1 MNHEY, CDR2 SMNVEV (reference sequence). The CDR3 sequence is 15 residues long. V lost 1 base and J lost 1, with 9 bases in between. The CDR3 DNA reads as TGTGCCAGCAGTTTATACTCTCTACGCACAGATACGCAGTATTTT. Translated, it gives CASSLYSLRTDTQYF.

The chain joins TRBV19 to TRBJ1-5; the D gene is possibly TRBD1 (6 bases). The CDR3 sequence is 13 residues long. The V end lost 5 bases, the J end lost 3 bases, and 8 bases lay between the germline ends. In germline, CDR1 is LNHDA, CDR2 SQIVND (reference sequence). CDR3 DNA: TGTGCCAGTAGTCAGGGGATCAATCAGCCCCAGCATTTT. It encodes CASSQGINQPQHF.

The chain is built from TRBV19 and TRBJ1-5; 9 positions agree with TRBD1. After removal of 6 bases from V and 4 bases from J, the junction contained 10 bases not matched to a gene. Looked up from germline, CDR1 is LNHDA and CDR2 is SQIVND (reference sequence). This CDR3 is 16 amino acids long. The CDR3, as DNA: TGTGCCAGTAGCCAAGACAGGGGGAGGTTGAATCAGCCCCAGCATTTT. Amino acids: CASSQDRGRLNQPQHF.

The rearrangement links TRBV19 to TRBJ1-5; TRBD1 might be the D (6 bases). V gave up 5 bases and J gave up 5 bases, with 19 bases separating them. CDR1 and CDR2 from the germline V gene are LNHDA and SQIVND (reference sequence). This CDR3 region has 16 residues. The CDR3 DNA reads as TGTGCCAGTAGTGGCGGGACATCTTTGGGAGATCAGCCCCAGCATTTT. Protein sequence: CASSGGTSLGDQPQHF.

This chain connects TRBV2 to TRBJ2-7; TRBD1 might be the D (5 bases). Trimming removed 0 bases from V and 0 bases from J, with 12 bases in between. The length of the CDR3 is 16 residues. Germline V gene lookup returns CDR1 SNHLY and CDR2 FYNNEI. The CDR3 protein is CASSEAQGLTSYEQYF. The DNA for the CDR3 is TGTGCCAGCAGTGAAGCTCAGGGCCTAACCTCCTACGAGCAGTACTTC.

The J gene is TRBJ2-1, the V gene TRBV11-3; TRBD2 is a possible D gene (6 bases). The CDR3 has 15 residues. V was clipped by 5 bases and J by 8 bases, with 19 bases between them. Looked up from germline, CDR1 is SGHNT and CDR2 is YENEEA. The CDR3 bases are TGTGCCAGCAGCCGCGGGGCGGGCCAGGGCGATGAGCAGTTCTTC. Its protein is CASSRGAGQGDEQFF.

This clone was found a few times. As DNA, the CDR3 is TGTGCCAGCAGCTTGTGGCAGTTTGGCGGGGAGCTGTTTTTT. Its protein product is CASSLWQFGGELFF. The gene calls are TRBV5-4 and TRBJ2-2; D gene ambiguous. This CDR3 has 14 amino acids. Deletions cut 1 base from V and 7 bases from J, with 11 bases between. Germline-derived CDR1 and CDR2 are SGHNT and YYREEE (reference sequence).

V gene TRBV6-5 combines with J gene TRBJ2-4; D is unclear. The CDR3 totals 15 residues. V shed 0 bases and J shed 3 bases, with 9 bases lying between them. The germline V gene has CDR1 MNHEY and CDR2 SVGAGI. Here the CDR3 reads CASSYSGQLKNIQYF. The CDR3 bases are TGTGCCAGCAGTTACTCTGGGCAGCTCAAAAACATTCAGTACTTC.

This chain connects TRBV6-5 to TRBJ2-2; 8 bases fit TRBD1. The CDR3 length is 14 residues. The J segment lost 6 bases and the V segment lost 4 bases, leaving 4 bases of the junction unmatched. Per the germline V gene, CDR1 is MNHEY and CDR2 is SVGAGI. The CDR3 here is CASSSQGVAGELFF. The CDR3 DNA sequence: TGTGCCAGCAGTTCACAGGGGGTCGCCGGGGAGCTGTTTTTT.

The chain couples TRBV6-6 to TRBJ1-2, with TRBD1 as a possible D gene (6 bases). Germline V CDR1 and CDR2: MNHNY, SVGAGI (reference sequence). CDR3 length: 15 amino acids. Between the trimmed V and J ends, which lost 8 bases and 3 bases, there was a span of 19 bases. The CDR3 DNA reads TGTGCCAGCGCCCTTAGGGGGGGCTTAGACTATGGCTACACCTTC. Translation gives CASALRGGLDYGYTF.

This clone was detected once. DNA of the CDR3: TGTGCCAGCAGCTACCGGAGCGAAGGAATAAATGAGCAGTTCTTC. Translated, it gives CASSYRSEGINEQFF. This rearrangement joins TRBV13 to TRBJ2-1; D remains unclear. This CDR3 is 15 amino acids long. V lost 4 bases, J lost 7 bases, and 17 bases lay in between. Germline V gene lookup returns CDR1 PRHDT and CDR2 FYEKMQ (reference sequence).

This rearrangement joins TRBV10-1 to TRBJ2-7, with D uncertain. Trimming shortened V by 2 bases and J by 9 bases, and 14 bases separated the two germline ends. The germline V gene encodes CDR1 WNHNN and CDR2 SYGVQD (reference sequence). This CDR3 is 13 amino acids long. The CDR3 DNA reads TGCGCCAGCAGTGAGCCGGGTAAGGGTCGGCAGTACTTC. As protein: CASSEPGKGRQYF.

V usage is TRBV30 and J usage is TRBJ2-1, with a possible D match to TRBD1 (6 bases). This CDR3 spans 11 amino acids. Germline V gene lookup returns CDR1 GTSNPN and CDR2 SVGIG (reference sequence). The ends were cut back, 8 bases at V and 4 bases at J, with 9 bases in the middle. This CDR3 is CARRGYNEQFF. The CDR3 region has the DNA TGTGCCAGAAGGGGGTACAATGAGCAGTTCTTC.

The chain is built from TRBV27 and TRBJ2-5; TRBD2 matches at 10 bases. V trimming: 4 bases; J trimming: 2 bases; junction bases outside the gene matches: 4. The germline gives CDR1 MNHEY, CDR2 SMNVEV (reference sequence). This CDR3 comprises 15 residues. The CDR3 DNA sequence: TGTGCCAGCAGTTCCTCAGCGGGAGGGCAAGAGACCCAGTACTTC. Encoded protein: CASSSSAGGQETQYF.

This clone appeared a single time. The rearrangement joins TRBV6-1 to TRBJ2-5; D ambiguous. The CDR3 loop spans 13 amino acids. V lost 0 bases, J lost 4 bases, and 6 bases lay in between. CDR1 and CDR2 from the germline V gene are MNHNS and SASEGT. DNA for the CDR3: TGTGCCAGCAGTGAAGCGGGGTCAGAGACCCAGTACTTC. Encoded protein: CASSEAGSETQYF.

V usage is TRBV30 and J usage is TRBJ2-7, with 9 bases that match TRBD2. V dropped 3 bases and J dropped 2; count of bases not matched to a gene: 5. There are 14 residues in the CDR3. Germline V gives CDR1 GTSNPN, CDR2 SVGIG (reference sequence). CDR3 DNA: TGTGCCTGGAGAAACAGCGGGAGGACCTACGAGCAGTACTTC. Its protein is CAWRNSGRTYEQYF.

V gene TRBV4-1 combines with J gene TRBJ1-5, with D uncertain. CDR3 length equals 13 residues. Trimming took off 3 bases at V and 5 bases at J, with 8 bases between the two ends. From germline, CDR1 is MGHRA and CDR2 YSYEKL. The CDR3 spells CASSHRAYQPQHF. CDR3 nucleotide sequence: TGCGCCAGCAGCCATCGGGCTTATCAGCCCCAGCATTTT.

The J gene is TRBJ1-1, the V gene TRBV11-2; D possibly corresponds to TRBD1 (5 bases). CDR1 and CDR2 (germline): SGHAT, FQNNGV. The CDR3 runs 14 residues. V dropped 5 bases and J dropped 1 base, with 11 bases sitting between them. The CDR3, as DNA: TGTGCCAGCAGCCACGGGGCTAAGAACACTGAAGCTTTCTTT. Encoded protein: CASSHGAKNTEAFF.

This clone was observed a single time. V and J are TRBV4-1 and TRBJ2-1, with 15 bases that match TRBD2. V lost 0 bases to trimming and J lost 8 bases; unmatched junction nucleotides: 5. This CDR3 has 17 amino acids. Germline V lookup: CDR1 MGHRA, CDR2 YSYEKL. The CDR3 protein is CASSQDGGLAGGYEQFF. DNA of the CDR3: TGCGCCAGCAGCCAAGATGGGGGACTAGCGGGAGGATATGAGCAGTTCTTC.

This clone showed up just a few times. The V gene is TRBV11-3, the J gene TRBJ2-1; 9 positions match TRBD2. Germline trimming cut 3 bases from V and 9 bases from J; bases unmatched to any gene: 6. The CDR3 is made up of 14 amino acids. Germline values: CDR1 SGHNT, CDR2 YENEEA. The CDR3 DNA reads TGTGCCAGCAGCTTTCTTAGCGGGAGCAGTGAGCAGTTCTTC. This encodes CASSFLSGSSEQFF.

The genes are TRBV7-9 and TRBJ2-5, with TRBD1 matching over 7 bases. This CDR3 has 13 amino acids. CDR1 and CDR2 from the germline V gene are SEHNR and FQNEAQ (reference sequence). V trimming: 8 bases; J trimming: 5 bases; junction bases outside the gene matches: 8. CDR3 residues: CASVEGARETQYF. The CDR3 DNA sequence: TGTGCCAGCGTCGAGGGGGCGAGGGAGACCCAGTACTTC.

The chain combines TRBV14 with TRBJ1-2, with 7 nucleotides matching TRBD1. Trimming cost V 6 bases and J 7 bases; bases outside gene matches: 8. Germline V gives CDR1 SGHDN, CDR2 FVKESK. The CDR3 length is 13 residues. The CDR3 here is CASSNRGDSGYTF. CDR3 DNA: TGTGCCAGCAGTAACAGGGGAGATAGTGGCTACACCTTC.

Here the CDR3 DNA reads TGCAGCGTTGAAGCGACTGCGAGCGGGAACAACATTCAGTACTTC. It codes for CSVEATASGNNIQYF. The chain recombines TRBV29-1 with TRBJ2-4; 7 bases are a match to TRBD2. Germline-derived CDR1 and CDR2 are SQVTM and ANQGSEA. The V segment lost 1 base and the J segment 7 bases; nucleotides outside the gene matches: 10. The CDR3 has 15 residues. The full variable domain, in which reference TRBV29-1 and TRBJ2-4 provide the parts outside the CDR3, is SAVISQKPSRDICQRGTSLTIQCQVDSQVTMMFWYRQQPGQSLTLIATANQGSEATYESGFVIDKFPISRPNLTFSTLTVSNMSPEDSSIYLCSVEATASGNNIQYFGAGTRLSVL.

The gene calls are TRBV5-3 and TRBJ2-1, with no clear D. TRBV5-3 counts as an open reading frame of uncertain function. The ends were cut back, 4 bases at V and 7 bases at J, with 15 bases in the middle. The CDR3 loop spans 14 amino acids. The CDR3 is CARSPVARGNEQFF. In DNA form, the CDR3 reads TGTGCCAGAAGCCCCGTGGCCCGAGGAAATGAGCAGTTCTTC.